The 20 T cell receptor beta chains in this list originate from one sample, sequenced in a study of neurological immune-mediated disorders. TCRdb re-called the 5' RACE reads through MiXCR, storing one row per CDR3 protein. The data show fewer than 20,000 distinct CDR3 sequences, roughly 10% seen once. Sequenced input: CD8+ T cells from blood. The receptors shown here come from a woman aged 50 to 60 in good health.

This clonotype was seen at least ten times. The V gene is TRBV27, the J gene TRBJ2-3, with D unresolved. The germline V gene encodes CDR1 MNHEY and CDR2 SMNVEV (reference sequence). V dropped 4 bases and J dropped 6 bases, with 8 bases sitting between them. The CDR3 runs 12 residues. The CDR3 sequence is CASSWGTDTQYF. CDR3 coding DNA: TGTGCCAGCAGTTGGGGAACGGATACGCAGTATTTT.

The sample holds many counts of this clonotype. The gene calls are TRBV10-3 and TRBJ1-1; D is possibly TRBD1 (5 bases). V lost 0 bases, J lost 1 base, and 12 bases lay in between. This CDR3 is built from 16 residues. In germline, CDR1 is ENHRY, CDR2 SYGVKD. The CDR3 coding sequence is TGTGCCATCAGTGAGTCGGGGGTCACAGGGAACACTGAAGCTTTCTTT. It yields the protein CAISESGVTGNTEAFF.

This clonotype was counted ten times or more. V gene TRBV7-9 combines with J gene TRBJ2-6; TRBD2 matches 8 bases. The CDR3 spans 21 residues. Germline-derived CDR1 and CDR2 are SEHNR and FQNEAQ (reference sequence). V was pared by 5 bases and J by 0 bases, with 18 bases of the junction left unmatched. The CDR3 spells CASSTNHREGPSFSGANVLTF. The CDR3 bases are TGTGCCAGCAGCACTAACCATCGGGAGGGACCATCATTCTCTGGGGCCAACGTCCTGACTTTC.

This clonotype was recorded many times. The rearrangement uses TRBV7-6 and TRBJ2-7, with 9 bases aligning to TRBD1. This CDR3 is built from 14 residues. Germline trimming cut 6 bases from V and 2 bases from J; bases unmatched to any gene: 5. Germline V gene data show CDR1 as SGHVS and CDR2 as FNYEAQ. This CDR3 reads CASSKQGAPYEQYF. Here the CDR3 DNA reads TGTGCCAGCAGTAAACAGGGGGCCCCCTACGAGCAGTACTTC.

In DNA form, the CDR3 reads TGCAGCGTTGGGACGGTATCCTACGAGCAGTACTTC. It translates to CSVGTVSYEQYF. The gene calls are TRBV29-1 and TRBJ2-7; D gene ambiguous. CDR3 length equals 12 residues. Germline V lookup: CDR1 SQVTM, CDR2 ANQGSEA. V was cut by 4 bases and J by 1 base, with 8 bases left in between.

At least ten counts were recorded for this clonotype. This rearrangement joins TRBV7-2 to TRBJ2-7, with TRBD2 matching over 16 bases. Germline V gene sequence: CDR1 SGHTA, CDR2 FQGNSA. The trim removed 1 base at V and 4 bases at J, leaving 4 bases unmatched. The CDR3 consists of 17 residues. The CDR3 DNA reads TGTGCCAGCAGCTTAGTGGGGGGACTAGCGGGAGGGTACGAGCAGTACTTC. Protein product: CASSLVGGLAGGYEQYF.

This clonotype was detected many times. The CDR3 reads CASSPWESAKNIQYF. The CDR3 nucleotides are TGTGCCAGCAGCCCCTGGGAGTCAGCCAAAAACATTCAGTACTTC. This chain connects TRBV3-1 to TRBJ2-4; D might be TRBD2 (5 bases). The CDR3 consists of 15 residues. In germline, CDR1 is LGHDT, CDR2 YNNKEL (reference sequence). V lost 4 bases and J 0 bases, leaving 10 bases between the germline ends.

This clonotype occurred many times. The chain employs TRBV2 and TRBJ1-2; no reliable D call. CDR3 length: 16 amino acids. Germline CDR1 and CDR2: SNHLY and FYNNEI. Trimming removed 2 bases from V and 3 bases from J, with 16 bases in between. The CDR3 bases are TGTGCCAGCAGTGAATCCTCCACCGGATCCTACTATGGCTACACCTTC. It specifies CASSESSTGSYYGYTF.

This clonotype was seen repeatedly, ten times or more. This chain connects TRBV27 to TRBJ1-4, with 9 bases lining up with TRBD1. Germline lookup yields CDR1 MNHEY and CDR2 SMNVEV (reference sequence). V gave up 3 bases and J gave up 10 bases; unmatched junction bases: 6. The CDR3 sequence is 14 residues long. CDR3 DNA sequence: TGTGCCAGCAGTTTCGACAGGGGGGGGGGAAAACTGTTTTTT. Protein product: CASSFDRGGGKLFF.

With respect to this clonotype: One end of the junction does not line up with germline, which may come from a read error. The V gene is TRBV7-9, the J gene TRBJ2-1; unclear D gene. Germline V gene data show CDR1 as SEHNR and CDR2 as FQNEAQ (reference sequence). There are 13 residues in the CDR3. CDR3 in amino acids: CASSLPGGDEKFF. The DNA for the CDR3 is TGTGCCAGCAGCTTACCAGGCGGAGATGAGAAGTTCTTC.

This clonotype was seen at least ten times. CDR3 bases: TGTGCCAGCAGCCGGACAGGGGTGGGAGAGACCCAGTACTTC. Its protein is CASSRTGVGETQYF. V is TRBV12-3 or TRBV12-4 and J is TRBJ2-5; the match to TRBD1 covers 9 bases. CDR3 length equals 14 residues. Losses at the gene ends were 6 bases for V and 4 bases for J; bases not matched to a gene: 6.

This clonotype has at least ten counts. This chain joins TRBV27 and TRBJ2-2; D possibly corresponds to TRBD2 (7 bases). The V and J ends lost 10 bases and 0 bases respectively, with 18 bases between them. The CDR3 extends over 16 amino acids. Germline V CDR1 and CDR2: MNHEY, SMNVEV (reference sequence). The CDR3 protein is CATGGGRDTNTGELFF. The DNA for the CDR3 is TGTGCCACCGGGGGCGGGAGAGATACGAACACCGGGGAGCTGTTTTTT.

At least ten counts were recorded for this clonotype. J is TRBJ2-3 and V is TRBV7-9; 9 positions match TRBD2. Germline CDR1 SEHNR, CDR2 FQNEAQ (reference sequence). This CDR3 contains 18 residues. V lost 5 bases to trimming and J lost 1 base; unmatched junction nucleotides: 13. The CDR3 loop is CASSPPSSSGSRTDTQYF. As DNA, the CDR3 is TGTGCCAGCAGCCCACCGTCGAGTAGCGGGAGTCGCACAGATACGCAGTATTTT.

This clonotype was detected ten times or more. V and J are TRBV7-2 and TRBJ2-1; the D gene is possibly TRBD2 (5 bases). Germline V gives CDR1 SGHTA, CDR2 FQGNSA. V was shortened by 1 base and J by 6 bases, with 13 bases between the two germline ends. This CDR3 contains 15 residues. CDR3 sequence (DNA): TGTGCCAGCAGCTTAGGGCGCATTGAGGGCAATGAGCAGTTCTTC. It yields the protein CASSLGRIEGNEQFF.

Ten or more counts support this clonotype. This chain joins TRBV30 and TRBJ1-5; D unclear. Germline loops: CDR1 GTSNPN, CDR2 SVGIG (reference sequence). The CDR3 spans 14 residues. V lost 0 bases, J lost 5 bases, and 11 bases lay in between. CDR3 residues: CAWSVDRVYQPQHF. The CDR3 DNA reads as TGTGCCTGGAGTGTAGATAGGGTATATCAGCCCCAGCATTTT.

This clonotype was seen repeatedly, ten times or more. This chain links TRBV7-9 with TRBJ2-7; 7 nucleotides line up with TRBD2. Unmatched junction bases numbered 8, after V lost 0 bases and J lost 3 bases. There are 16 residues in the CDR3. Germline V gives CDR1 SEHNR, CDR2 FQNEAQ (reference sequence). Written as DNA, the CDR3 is TGTGCCAGCAGCTTAGCAGGCGGCGGGAGAGGCTACGAGCAGTACTTC. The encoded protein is CASSLAGGGRGYEQYF.

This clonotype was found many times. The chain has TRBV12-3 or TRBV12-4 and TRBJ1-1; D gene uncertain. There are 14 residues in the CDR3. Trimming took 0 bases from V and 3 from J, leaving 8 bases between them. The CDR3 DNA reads TGTGCCAGCAGTTTAGCCGGGGTCGACACTGAAGCTTTCTTT. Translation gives CASSLAGVDTEAFF.

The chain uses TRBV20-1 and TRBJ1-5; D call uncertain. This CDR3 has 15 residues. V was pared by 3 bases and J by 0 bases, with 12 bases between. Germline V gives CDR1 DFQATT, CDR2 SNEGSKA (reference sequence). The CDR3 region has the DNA TGCAGTGCTAGGAGGGCAGACAATAGCAATCAGCCCCAGCATTTT. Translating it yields CSARRADNSNQPQHF.

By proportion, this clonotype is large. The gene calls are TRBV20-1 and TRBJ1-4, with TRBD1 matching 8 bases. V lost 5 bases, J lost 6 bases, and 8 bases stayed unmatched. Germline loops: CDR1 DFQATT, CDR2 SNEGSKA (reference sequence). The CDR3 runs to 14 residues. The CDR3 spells CSAGNPGQDEKLFF. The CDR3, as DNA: TGCAGTGCTGGGAACCCGGGACAGGATGAAAAACTGTTTTTT.

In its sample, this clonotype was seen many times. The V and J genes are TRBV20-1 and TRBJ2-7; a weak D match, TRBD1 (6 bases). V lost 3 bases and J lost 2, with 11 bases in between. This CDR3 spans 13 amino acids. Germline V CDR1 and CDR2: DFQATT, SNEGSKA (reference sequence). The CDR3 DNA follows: TGCAGTGCTAGTCACGCAGGGGCCTACGAGCAGTACTTC. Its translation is CSASHAGAYEQYF.